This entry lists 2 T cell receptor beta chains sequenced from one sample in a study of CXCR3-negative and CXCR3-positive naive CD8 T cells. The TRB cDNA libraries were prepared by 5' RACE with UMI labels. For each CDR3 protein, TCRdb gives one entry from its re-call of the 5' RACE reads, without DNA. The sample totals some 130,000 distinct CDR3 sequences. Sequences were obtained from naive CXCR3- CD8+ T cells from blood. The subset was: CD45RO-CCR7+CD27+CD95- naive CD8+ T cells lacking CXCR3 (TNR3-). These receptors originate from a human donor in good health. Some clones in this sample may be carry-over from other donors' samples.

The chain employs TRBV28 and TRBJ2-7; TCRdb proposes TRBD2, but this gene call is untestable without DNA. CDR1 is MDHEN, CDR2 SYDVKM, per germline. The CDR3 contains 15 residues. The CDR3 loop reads CASSLASGGAYEQYF.

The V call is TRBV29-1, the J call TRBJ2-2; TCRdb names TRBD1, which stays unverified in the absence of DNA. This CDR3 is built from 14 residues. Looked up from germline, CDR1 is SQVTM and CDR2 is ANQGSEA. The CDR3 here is CSVEDLVTPGELFF.